This T cell receptor (beta chain) was obtained from a study of blood T cell repertoires in COVID-19. Study at large: Samples of COVID-19 (acute and convalescent) were obtained from the United States, Italy and Spain. Sources were T cells, B-cell-depleted T cells, or PBMCs; the material itself was cDNA or gDNA.

CDR3 length equals 13 residues. Trimming removed 1 base at V and 4 bases at J, with 6 bases between. The germline CDR1 and CDR2 sequences are LGHNA and YSLEER. This table comes from immunoSEQ multiplex PCR, and its TCRdb copy is limited to in-frame clones, with some not included. Of 270,000 or so clones listed, 82% are singletons. The chain has TRBV4-3 and TRBJ2-3; D gene ambiguous. The TCR originated in a woman aged 18-29 years with acute or convalescent COVID-19. The sequencing sample was made of peripheral blood. CDR3 region: CASSQGLPDTQYF. The CDR3 DNA reads as TGCGCCAGCAGCCAAGGACTGCCAGATACGCAGTATTTT.